This T cell receptor (beta chain) was profiled in a study of technical replicates of blood from four donors. This CDR3 has 18 amino acids. Germline-derived CDR1 and CDR2 are LGHNA and YSLEER. V lost 3 bases to trimming and J lost 5 bases; unmatched junction nucleotides: 12. Sequencing used immunoSEQ multiplex PCR; TCRdb keeps in-frame clones, though not all of them. The repertoire has about 100,000 clones, around 96% of them found once; the top ten carry more than 0.3%. Specimen: T cells isolated from PBMCs. This TCR was recovered from a human donor in good health. V usage is TRBV4-3 and J usage is TRBJ2-5; 13 nucleotides match TRBD2. The CDR3 DNA reads as TGCGCCAGCAGCCAGGGGACTAGCGGGATAGAGGGTCATGAGACCCAGTACTTC. Translation: CASSQGTSGIEGHETQYF.